Below, 27 T cell receptor beta chains from the same sample are listed, as sequenced in a study of human T cells and chemical hapten exposure. TCRdb analysed the RACE reads with MiXCR anew, one entry per CDR3 protein. The repertoire holds approximately 350,000 distinct CDR3 sequences, with roughly 6.3% as singletons. Time point specified: patch test 2, 6 weeks after DPC sensitization. Specified treatment: therapeutic diphenylcyclopropenone sensitization with weekly scalp DPC. Here the sequenced sample was whole blood, taken in connection with sensitization to the hapten diphenylcyclopropenone (DPC). These receptors were obtained from a woman under 30 with alopecia areata. Some clones in this sample may be carry-over from other donors' samples.

In its sample, this clonotype was seen many times. This sequence joins TRBV24-1 and TRBJ2-3; D may be TRBD1 (6 bases). Trimming pared 0 bases from V and 3 bases from J, leaving 12 bases between. The CDR3 is 16 amino acids. Germline lookup yields CDR1 KGHDR and CDR2 SFDVKD. CDR3 in DNA: TGTGCCACCAGTGATTTGGCGCAGGGGCGAACAGATACGCAGTATTTT. This codes for CATSDLAQGRTDTQYF.

The rearrangement joins TRBV2 to TRBJ2-7; D unresolved. This CDR3 region has 14 residues. Germline loops: CDR1 SNHLY, CDR2 FYNNEI. Trimming removed 9 bases from V and 5 bases from J, with 20 bases in between. CDR3 bases: TGTGCCAGTCTTCGAGAGTTGACCCTCCACGAGCAGTACTTC. Translation gives CASLRELTLHEQYF.

In this sample, this clonotype turned up a few times. The chain couples TRBV5-1 to TRBJ1-5; D gene ambiguous. Germline V gene lookup returns CDR1 SGHRS and CDR2 YFSETQ. V lost 1 base, J lost 0 bases, and 11 bases lay in between. The CDR3 is 16 amino acids. The CDR3 DNA follows: TGCGCCAGCAGCTTGTGGCCAGCAAATAGCAATCAGCCCCAGCATTTT. It translates to CASSLWPANSNQPQHF.

This clonotype came up many times. The chain has TRBV3-1 and TRBJ2-1; D possibly corresponds to TRBD1 (5 bases). V lost 4 bases to trimming and J lost 6 bases, with 16 bases between them. Germline V lookup: CDR1 LGHDT, CDR2 YNNKEL (reference sequence). This CDR3 has 15 residues. CDR3 bases: TGTGCCAGCAGCCCCTGGGGCACTGCTACCAATGAGCAGTTCTTC. This encodes CASSPWGTATNEQFF.

This clonotype was seen ten or more times. The chain is built from TRBV6-5 and TRBJ1-5; D uncertain. The CDR3 sequence is 14 residues long. V was shortened by 8 bases and J by 2 bases, with 13 bases between the two germline ends. CDR1 and CDR2 (germline): MNHEY, SVGAGI. The CDR3 protein is CASGPAGRNQPQHF. Here the CDR3 DNA reads TGTGCCAGCGGCCCGGCCGGGCGCAATCAGCCCCAGCATTTT.

This clonotype was picked up many times. V is TRBV12-3 or TRBV12-4 and J is TRBJ1-1; 8 bases match TRBD1. V lost 11 bases to trimming and J lost 5 bases; unmatched junction nucleotides: 10. The CDR3 runs 13 residues. The CDR3 sequence is CAAMDRDGTEAFF. The CDR3 DNA sequence: TGTGCCGCCATGGACAGGGATGGAACTGAAGCTTTCTTT.

This clonotype was recorded a few times. This sequence joins TRBV20-1 and TRBJ2-3, with 13 bases lining up with TRBD2. This CDR3 comprises 19 residues. The germline V gene has CDR1 DFQATT and CDR2 SNEGSKA (reference sequence). The trim removed 5 bases at V and 4 bases at J, leaving 18 bases unmatched. The CDR3 DNA reads TGCAGTGCTCCTCAGACTAGCGGGGGGCCGGGGAGAAGCTCAGATACGCAGTATTTT. This translates into CSAPQTSGGPGRSSDTQYF.

This clonotype was counted a few times. The chain is built from TRBV5-6 and TRBJ1-3; D not resolved. Germline values: CDR1 SGHDT, CDR2 YYEEEE. V lost 4 bases and J 0 bases, leaving 11 bases between the germline ends. This CDR3 region has 15 residues. The CDR3 DNA reads as TGTGCCAGCAGCCAATCTGGACGCTCTGGAAACACCATATATTTT. Translated: CASSQSGRSGNTIYF.

Only a few counts were recorded for this clonotype. The V and J genes are TRBV14 and TRBJ2-3; D might be TRBD1 (5 bases). Germline V gives CDR1 SGHDN, CDR2 FVKESK. This CDR3 has 16 amino acids. Trimming took off 4 bases at V and 2 bases at J, with 16 bases between the two ends. Here the CDR3 DNA reads TGTGCCAGCAGCCCGAGACAGAGGACCTACACAGATACGCAGTATTTT. It codes for CASSPRQRTYTDTQYF.

This clonotype has only a few counts. The chain joins TRBV10-3 to TRBJ2-6; maybe TRBD1 (5 bases). Looked up from germline, CDR1 is ENHRY and CDR2 is SYGVKD. V lost 1 base and J 2 bases, leaving 12 bases between the germline ends. This CDR3 contains 17 residues. The CDR3 loop reads CAISEYPGPPGANVLTF. In DNA form, the CDR3 reads TGTGCCATCAGTGAGTACCCAGGGCCTCCTGGGGCCAACGTCCTGACTTTC.

This clonotype appeared many times. V gene TRBV7-2 combines with J gene TRBJ1-4; TRBD1 agrees at 7 bases. V gave up 7 bases and J gave up 7 bases; unmatched junction bases: 9. Germline assignment: CDR1 SGHTA and CDR2 FQGNSA. This CDR3 is built from 14 residues. In DNA form, the CDR3 reads TGTGCCAGCACCACCGACAGGGTCGGTGAAAAACTGTTTTTT. Protein sequence: CASTTDRVGEKLFF.

This clonotype was recorded a few times. The chain carries TRBV7-2 and TRBJ2-5; D is uncertain. Trimming took 5 bases from V and 1 from J, leaving 14 bases between them. CDR3 length equals 15 residues. From germline, CDR1 is SGHTA and CDR2 FQGNSA. The CDR3 sequence is CASSVNFGVQETQYF. Written as DNA, the CDR3 is TGTGCCAGCAGCGTTAACTTCGGCGTCCAAGAGACCCAGTACTTC.

This clonotype was seen repeatedly, ten times or more. This sequence joins TRBV29-1 and TRBJ1-1, with D uncertain. Germline V gene sequence: CDR1 SQVTM, CDR2 ANQGSEA. The CDR3 has 13 amino acids. V was shortened by 6 bases and J by 1 base, with 12 bases between the two germline ends. The CDR3 nucleotides are TGCAGCGTGCTGGACGGCCCGAACACTGAAGCTTTCTTT. Translating gives CSVLDGPNTEAFF.

This clonotype has a handful of counts. The genes are TRBV12-3 or TRBV12-4 and TRBJ2-1; TRBD1 might be the D (6 bases). This CDR3 is built from 13 residues. The V and J ends lost 3 bases and 10 bases respectively, with 13 bases between them. DNA for the CDR3: TGTGCCAGCAGTTTTGTGGGTGGACAGGAGCAGTTCTTC. Translating gives CASSFVGGQEQFF.

This clonotype was seen a handful of times. V is TRBV4-3 and J is TRBJ2-7, with D unclear. The germline V gene encodes CDR1 LGHNA and CDR2 YSLEER. Trimming removed 0 bases from V and 2 bases from J, with 8 bases in between. This CDR3 spans 14 amino acids. The CDR3 nucleotides are TGCGCCAGCAGCCAAGACGCAGCTACCTACGAGCAGTACTTC. It encodes CASSQDAATYEQYF.

V is TRBV5-1 and J is TRBJ1-1; no clear D gene. Germline lookup yields CDR1 SGHRS and CDR2 YFSETQ. This CDR3 spans 14 amino acids. Trimming left V 5 bases short and J 1 base short, with 12 bases between. The CDR3 loop is CASRVSGRNTEAFF. In nucleotides, the CDR3 is TGCGCCAGCAGAGTCTCCGGGAGGAACACTGAAGCTTTCTTT.

This clonotype was detected many times. The V and J genes are TRBV7-2 and TRBJ1-5; the D gene is possibly TRBD1 (5 bases). The CDR3 contains 13 residues. V dropped 4 bases and J dropped 7 bases, with 11 bases sitting between them. Germline V gene lookup returns CDR1 SGHTA and CDR2 FQGNSA. The CDR3 region is CASSSQGWQPQHF. CDR3 nucleotides: TGTGCCAGCAGCTCTCAGGGATGGCAGCCCCAGCATTTT.

This clonotype was detected only a few times. This rearrangement joins TRBV7-9 to TRBJ2-7, with TRBD2 matching over 8 bases. The CDR3 extends over 15 amino acids. The germline CDR1 and CDR2 sequences are SEHNR and FQNEAQ (reference sequence). The ends lost 5 bases at V and 2 bases at J; junction bases unmatched: 8. In DNA, the CDR3 is TGTGCCAGCAGCGACAATAGCGGGGACCCCTACGAGCAGTACTTC. Its protein is CASSDNSGDPYEQYF. The full variable domain, in which reference TRBV7-9 and TRBJ2-7 provide the parts outside the CDR3, is DTGVSQNPRHKITKRGQNVTFRCDPISEHNRLYWYRQTLGQGPEFLTYFQNEAQLEKSRLLSDRFSAERPKGSFSTLEIQRTEQGDSAMYLCASSDNSGDPYEQYFGPGTRLTVT.

This clonotype was counted many times. The chain has TRBV5-5 and TRBJ1-1; D is possibly TRBD1 (6 bases). Per germline, CDR1 SGHKS and CDR2 YYEKEE (reference sequence). CDR3 size: 16 residues. Trimming removed 6 bases at V and 0 bases at J, with 18 bases between. CDR3 in amino acids: CASNPKQGAMNTEAFF. The CDR3 DNA reads TGTGCCAGCAACCCCAAACAGGGCGCCATGAACACTGAAGCTTTCTTT. Full variable domain (missing parts from reference TRBV5-5 and TRBJ1-1): DAGVTQSPTHLIKTRGQQVTLRCSPISGHKSVSWYQQVLGQGPQFIFQYYEKEERGRGNFPDRFSARQFPNYSSELNVNALLLGDSALYLCASNPKQGAMNTEAFFGQGTRLTVV.

This clonotype showed up many times. The rearrangement joins TRBV28 to TRBJ2-1; tentatively, D is TRBD2 (5 bases). Trimming removed 10 bases at V and 7 bases at J, with 11 bases between. Germline values: CDR1 MDHEN, CDR2 SYDVKM. The CDR3 loop spans 11 amino acids. The CDR3 nucleotides read TGTGCCACCTATACTAGAAATGAGCAGTTCTTC. It specifies CATYTRNEQFF.

This clonotype was counted between two and nine times. V usage is TRBV5-4 and J usage is TRBJ2-2; tentative D call: TRBD1 (5 bases). CDR3 length: 15 residues. CDR1 is SGHNT and CDR2 is YYREEE in the germline V gene (reference sequence). Between the trimmed V and J ends, which lost 0 bases and 4 bases, there was a span of 10 bases. CDR3 nucleotides: TGTGCCAGCAGCTTGGGTCAGGGCCCCACCGGGGAGCTGTTTTTT. This gives the protein CASSLGQGPTGELFF.

This clonotype was seen many times. Compared with germline, one end of the junction differs, possibly owing to a read error. The chain combines TRBV5-1 with TRBJ1-1, with D possibly matching TRBD1 (5 bases). CDR3 length equals 14 residues. Germline lookup yields CDR1 SGHRS and CDR2 YFSETQ. CDR3 DNA: TGTGCCAGCAGCTTAGAAAGGGGAAACACTGAAGCTTTCTTT. Translating gives CASSLERGNTEAFF.

The V call is TRBV29-1, the J call TRBJ1-1; 8 bases are shared with TRBD1. The CDR3 contains 12 residues. CDR1 SQVTM and CDR2 ANQGSEA come from the germline V gene. V lost 7 bases, J lost 4 bases, and 5 bases stayed unmatched. CDR3 amino acids: CSGFTGGTEAFF. CDR3 sequence (DNA): TGCAGCGGTTTTACAGGGGGCACTGAAGCTTTCTTT.

The table lists this clonotype with a few counts. The gene calls are TRBV13 and TRBJ2-3, with a tentative D call TRBD2 (5 bases). The ends were cut back, 3 bases at V and 0 bases at J, with 16 bases in the middle. CDR1 is PRHDT, CDR2 FYEKMQ, per germline (reference sequence). The CDR3 has 17 residues. CDR3 residues: CASSFKFIRGSTDTQYF. The CDR3 DNA sequence: TGTGCCAGCAGCTTTAAATTTATACGGGGAAGCACAGATACGCAGTATTTT.

This clonotype was picked up many times. The chain carries TRBV4-1 and TRBJ1-2, with D maybe TRBD1 (6 bases). CDR1 is MGHRA, CDR2 YSYEKL, per germline. This CDR3 region has 17 residues. Trimming shortened V by 0 bases and J by 3 bases, and 17 bases separated the two germline ends. CDR3 amino acids: CASSQDALIQGYYGYTF. The CDR3 DNA reads as TGCGCCAGCAGCCAAGATGCCCTAATACAGGGTTACTATGGCTACACCTTC.

A few counts support this clonotype. The genes are TRBV4-3 and TRBJ2-7, with D possibly TRBD1 on 5 matching bases. Per the germline V gene, CDR1 is LGHNA and CDR2 is YSLEER. This CDR3 comprises 16 residues. The V gene lost 4 bases and the J gene lost 3 bases, with 19 bases spanning the gap. CDR3 sequence (DNA): TGCGCCAGCAGCCCCTCCGCCGCGGACAACGACTACGAGCAGTACTTC. Its protein is CASSPSAADNDYEQYF.

This sequence joins TRBV7-8 and TRBJ2-1; D possibly corresponds to TRBD1 (6 bases). This CDR3 is 14 amino acids long. The germline V and J ends were trimmed by 5 bases and 8 bases, with 16 bases remaining between them. Germline CDR1 SGHVS, CDR2 FQNEAQ. For the CDR3, the DNA is TGTGCCAGCAGCGTTTACAGGGTTGGCTATGAGCAGTTCTTC. Translating gives CASSVYRVGYEQFF.